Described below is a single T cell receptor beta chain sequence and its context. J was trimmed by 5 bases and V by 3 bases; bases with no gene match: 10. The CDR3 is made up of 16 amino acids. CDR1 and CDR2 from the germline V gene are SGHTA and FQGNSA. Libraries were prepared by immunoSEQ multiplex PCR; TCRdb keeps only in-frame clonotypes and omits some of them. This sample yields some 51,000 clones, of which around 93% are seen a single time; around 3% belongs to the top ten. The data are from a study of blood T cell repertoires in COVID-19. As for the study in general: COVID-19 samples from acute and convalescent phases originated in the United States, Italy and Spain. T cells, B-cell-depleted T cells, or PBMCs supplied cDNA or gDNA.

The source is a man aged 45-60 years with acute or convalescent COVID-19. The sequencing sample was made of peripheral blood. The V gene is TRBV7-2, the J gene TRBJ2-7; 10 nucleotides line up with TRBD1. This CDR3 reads CASSFFPGTGDHEQYF. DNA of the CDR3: TGTGCCAGCAGCTTCTTCCCCGGGACAGGGGACCACGAGCAGTACTTC.